This T cell receptor beta chain was captured by sequencing in a study of blood T cells in healthy people across ages. Primed by a sample-barcoded 5' primer and a J-beta primer mix, a second PCR proceeded for 7 to 11 cycles. TCRdb reprocessed the 5' RACE reads via MiXCR and lists one record per CDR3 protein. The sample lists approximately 810,000 distinct CDR3 sequences; under 30% were seen once. The CDR3 covers 12 residues. Looked up from germline, CDR1 is LNHDA and CDR2 is SQIVND (reference sequence). Findings and caveats of the study: Fewer expanded clones and more diversity marked long-lived versus aged donors.

Details on this clonotype: Its antigen is as yet unknown.

The origin of this receptor is a woman older than 75 in good health. Sequenced input: blood. The chain recombines TRBV19 with TRBJ2-4; D not certain. The DNA end is a closer match to TRBJ2-5, so the J assignment may be wrong. CDR3: CASEGQEETQYF. CDR3 DNA sequence: TGTGCCAGTGAAGGTCAAGAAGAGACCCAGTACTTC.